The T cell receptor (beta chain) under discussion was sequenced for a study of cytomegalovirus exposure and HLA in healthy donors (dated by TCRdb to about 2017). General notes on the study: An earlier analysis of some 600 of the donors reported approximately 300 Gb of sequence data and around 100 million unique TCR beta sequences obtained from approximately 180 million T cells. An early release that covered about 600 HLA-typed donors contained approximately 300 gigabases of sequencing data and some 87 million unique TCR sequences. Of the 300 to 500 genotyped donors, 65% to 90% were placed in the genetic ancestry cluster associated with self-reported Caucasian donors. The study aimed to test whether cataloging public T cell receptors could reveal signatures of past pathogen exposure. The study profiled the T cell repertoires of about 720 subjects by immunosequencing and related them to cytomegalovirus serostatus. A separate validation cohort of about 110 different subjects was used in addition to the approximately 640-subject first cohort. The study combined high-throughput TCR immunosequencing, statistical association of individual TCRs with disease status, and machine learning to predict cytomegalovirus infection status. In a later analysis, previously published TCR beta repertoires from several hundred donors were re-analyzed and high-resolution HLA genotyping was added so that TCR occurrence patterns could be studied. Rather than drawing on any new phenotypic data, the later analysis identified candidate immune exposures from TCR beta sequences and the way those sequences occurred across donors. In an earlier analysis of a few hundred of the donors, high-throughput TCR beta sequencing was used to judge whether each TCR beta V gene segment behaved as functional or pseudogenic. Alongside the repertoire data, information on donor age, sex, ethnicity and CMV serostatus was compiled. Genome-wide SNP genotypes for about 55% of the 666 donors were used in a later genetic analysis, which treated that subset as a discovery cohort. All discovery cohort repertoires had been generated on a single sequencing platform. HLA typing included class I and class II loci at four-digit resolution. Typing coverage varied by locus: about 620-640 donors for A, B, C, DRB1 and DQB1; roughly 560 for DQA1; over 600 for DPA1; 450 to 480 for DPB1. Because of strong linkage in the cohort, roughly five DR-DQ haplotypes were treated as single units for association and clustering. On average, 235,054 unique TCR beta nucleotide sequences were sequenced per donor among some 420 genotyped donors of the cohort, with roughly a sixth of those sequences being non-productive. On the study overall, not on this receptor specifically: In vitro tests confirmed that a few of the cytomegalovirus-associated TCR beta chains recognize cytomegalovirus antigens. The presence/absence analyses assumed that sequencing depth was roughly uniform across donors, and that assumption may not be true. A group of highly shared sequence variants was considered likely to be a technical artifact of the sequencing pipeline. In an earlier analysis of some 500 of the donors, most TCR beta V segments appeared in productive rearrangements about 87% or about 30% of the time, broadly matching IMGT annotations. HLA typing was unavailable for some donors at each locus, so association tests used only the typed subset. According to a later genetic analysis, donors in an Asian-associated ancestry cluster had fewer N-insertions in productive TCRs than the approximately 710-donor mean. In a later analysis, the rate of TCR association differed among HLA loci, with DRB1 alleles having the most associated TCRs and HLA-C alleles having the fewest. Assigning TCR associations to individual alleles was difficult when HLA alleles, especially DR and DQ, strongly co-occurred. The study gave a list of roughly 150 TCR beta chains associated with cytomegalovirus. Most CMV-associated TCR beta chains appeared to be HLA-restricted in a later analysis, and the HLA associations seemed to be driven largely by CMV exposure. Some IMGT-functional V segments, including TRBV6-2 and TRBV6-3, could not be distinguished by the 87-base-pair reads and were therefore excluded. The classifier was reported to diagnose cytomegalovirus status with high specificity and sensitivity in both the original and validation cohorts. Immune exposure information for the cohort was limited to CMV serostatus. Across donors, most TCR sequences were observed very rarely, whereas some public TCRs were present in many individuals. In this cohort, only TCR beta chains were sequenced, and detectable features were limited by the absence of alpha or paired-chain data. A further reported finding was that TCR beta sequences accurately predicted the HLA-A and HLA-B alleles for most subjects in the first cohort. In a later genetic analysis, a missense DCLRE1C variant was associated with V-gene and J-gene trimming of TCR beta chains, and the association was replicated in an independent cohort. Linkage disequilibrium might explain the correlated functional status among segregating V segments, but an unknown experimental factor could not be ruled out. In a later analysis, HLA-associated TCR beta chains showed more clonal expansion and lower generation probabilities than non-associated chains that were equally common. At a false discovery rate of 0.05, a later analysis linked roughly 17,000 TCR beta sequences to specific HLA alleles. Because counts were too low, more than 15 rarely observed V segments, including chromosome 9 orphons, were excluded from the earlier analysis of 587 of the donors. The authors suggested that the approach could potentially be generalized to other disease states and immunological phenotypes. According to a later analysis, parvovirus B19, influenza, CMV and Epstein-Barr virus appeared linked to several top co-occurrence clusters.

The germline ends are 6 bases apart after V is trimmed by 5 bases and J by 4 bases. Sequences SGHNT (CDR1) and YENEEA (CDR2) are obtained from the germline V gene. The CDR3 runs 12 amino acids, cysteine and phenylalanine included. The sequence is cut down to CDR3 DNA, 36 bases in frame from base 1. Receptor amplification or capture employed the immunoSEQ multiplex PCR assay. For the multiplex PCR, a mixture combining 60 forward primers for TCR Vbeta segments and 13 reverse primers for TCR Jbeta segments was used. Amplification of the CDR3 region of rearranged TCR beta genes was performed with a multiplex PCR assay on genomic DNA. The amplified TCR beta libraries were sequenced on the Illumina HiSeq System as 87-base-pair reads. As for the authors' bioinformatics: A later analysis tallied approximately 87 million unique TCR beta chains across the 600 to 700 repertoires, and roughly 11 million of those chains were shared by two or more donors. Raw reads were error-corrected and collapsed into unique sequences with a nearest-neighbor algorithm that merged closely related sequences to remove PCR and sequencing errors. V, D and J gene segments were assigned by aligning CDR3 sequences to IMGT reference sequences. Each retained sequence needed at least a six-nucleotide match to both a V gene segment and a J gene segment. A rearrangement was called productive if the CDR3 had no stop codons and remained in frame with V and J, and every other rearrangement was called non-productive. Following IMGT convention, CDR3 was defined as the stretch from the second conserved V-encoded cysteine up to the conserved J-encoded phenylalanine. Sequences without an unambiguous match to a single V gene segment were excluded from the earlier analysis of over 500 of the donors. In an earlier analysis of a few hundred of the donors, a V segment was called functional when productive rearrangements were above 56.7%, and segregating when the standard deviation between donors exceeded 5%. A statistical classification framework was built for diagnosing cytomegalovirus status from the catalog of TCR beta chain sequences. In a later analysis, V and J genes were assigned by comparing TCR nucleotide sequences against IMGT/GENE-DB human TR gene sequences. In a later analysis, CDR3 sequences and most-parsimonious VDJ recombination scenarios were assigned using the TCRdist pipeline. In a later analysis, each TCR beta chain was defined by its CDR3 amino acid sequence together with its V-gene family, and reads lacking a unique V-gene family were excluded. In a later analysis, 450 to 600 highly shared, low-generation-probability nucleotide sequences were removed to address suspected cross-contamination and a sequencing artifact. For each public chain, a later analysis derived a clonal expansion index from normalized ranks of inferred template counts within each repertoire. In a later analysis, generation probabilities were computed with a VDJ recombination model fitted to out-of-frame rearrangements, and the resulting probabilities were checked against IGoR. In a later analysis, TCR-TCR, TCR-HLA and TCR-CMV co-occurrence was scored with hypergeometric tests, and a repertoire-size bias correction was applied to TCR pairs. A later analysis estimated false discovery rates by permuting HLA or CMV assignments 20 times. A later analysis grouped co-occurring TCRs with DBSCAN, adding TCRdist sequence similarity when clustering within HLA-allele-positive subsets. Co-occurrence clustering excluded repertoires with fewer than 30,000 or more than 120,000 public chains, plus five with anomalous nucleotide sharing. The clones in this table, taken by TCRdb from immuneACCESS, are in-frame only. Not every clone is retained; where verified, under half of the shortfall comes from an unresolved V gene, and the cause of the rest is unknown. That table gives V, J and clone size, and the DNA gave D and trimming. In this sample the table shows around 150,000 clones, around 80% of which occur a single time. Together, the top ten hold around 4.7% of the sample.

In total, approximately 690 healthy bone marrow donors made up the cohort. At the time of sampling, all cohort members were nominally healthy, though unrecorded immune exposures were likely present. The donor tested CMV seronegative and was one of the 352 seronegative cohort members. A peripheral blood sample was provided by each donor, and peripheral blood mononuclear cells were used for TCR beta sequencing. The Qiagen DNeasy Blood Extraction Kit was used to extract genomic DNA from the blood cell samples. As for this clone: What this receptor recognizes is not known. No qualities accompany the bases; no much larger clone lies one base away.

The sequence links TRBV11-3 to TRBJ2-1; TRBD2 could be the D gene, as 5 bases match. The sample comprised PBMCs. The TCR sequence derives from a male donor in good health and CMV-seronegative. The CDR3: CASSEGYNEQFF. The DNA sequence follows: TGTGCCAGCAGCGAGGGTTACAATGAGCAGTTCTTC.